The T cell receptor (beta chain) under discussion was sequenced for a study of T cell changes during pregnancy in multiple sclerosis. Clones were sequenced by immunoSEQ multiplex PCR, and TCRdb holds only the in-frame ones, with some missing. The sample lists about 34,000 clones, about nine tenths seen once, with roughly 4% in the top ten. With V trimmed by 7 bases and J by 2 bases, 5 bases remained unmatched. Germline V gives CDR1 MDHEN, CDR2 SYDVKM. This CDR3 is 14 amino acids long. Sample: CD8+ T cells from peripheral blood mononuclear cells, taken in the second trimester of pregnancy. The receptor's source is a female donor with multiple sclerosis, enrolled in a pregnancy study. V and J are TRBV28 and TRBJ2-7, with 10 nucleotides matching TRBD1. CDR3 sequence: CASTVTGGTYEQYF. The CDR3 nucleotides read TGTGCCAGCACTGTGACAGGGGGCACCTACGAGCAGTACTTC.